The present TCR beta chain was sequenced within a study of shared clonotypes between healthy human individuals. This CDR3 comprises 14 residues. The V segment lost 9 bases and the J segment 2 bases; nucleotides outside the gene matches: 8. Looked up from germline, CDR1 is SGHRS and CDR2 is YFSETQ. Assay used: immunoSEQ multiplex PCR; TCRdb lists only in-frame clones, some missing. The sample yields some 580,000 clones, roughly 97% seen once. About this clone itself: The antigen remains undetermined.

Study-wide findings and caveats: Clonotype sharing among donors was expected to depend on sequencing depth.

What was sequenced was naive CD4+ T cells sorted from blood. As to subset: CD45RA+ positively selected. The sequence was obtained from a young woman in good health. The genes are TRBV5-1 and TRBJ2-5, with 9 bases that match TRBD1. CDR3 DNA: TGCGCCACCACGGACAGGGGACAACAAGAGACCCAGTACTTC. Its protein product is CATTDRGQQETQYF.